This T cell receptor (beta chain) was profiled in a study of T cell clones after liver transplantation. Study background: TCRbeta sequencing after a pre-transplant mixed lymphocyte reaction identified graft-donor-reactive clones, later tracked in post-transplant blood. Blood was drawn pre-transplant, before withdrawal, and after full or failed withdrawal.

Study-wide results and caveats: Post-transplant, graft-donor-reactive CD4 TCRbeta sequences in blood dropped significantly in 5 of 8 subjects. Small, mixed patient groups and varying post-transplant times limit these conclusions.

The V gene's germline CDR1 is SGHTA and CDR2 FQGNSA. The CDR3 loop spans 15 amino acids. Trimming removed 6 bases at V and 6 bases at J, with 21 bases between. The repertoire was sequenced with immunoSEQ multiplex PCR; TCRdb's copy has only in-frame clones and lacks some. In the table there are roughly 100,000 clones, approximately 85% of which are singletons. A note on this clone: What it binds is not known.

This material consisted of CD4+ T cells from blood, taken before liver transplant. This TCR derives from a human donor who received a liver transplant. The chain links TRBV7-2 to TRBJ2-7; TRBD1 is a possible D gene (5 bases). The CDR3 DNA follows: TGTGCCAGCAGGGCGGAAGGGGCAGGTTCGATCGAGCAGTACTTC. Translated, it gives CASRAEGAGSIEQYF.